The 30 T cell receptor beta chains given below trace back to one sample, sequenced in a study of blood T cells in healthy people across ages. Alongside a J-beta primer mix, a sample-barcoded 5' primer served in a second PCR lasting about 6 to 12 cycles. TCRdb re-called the 5' RACE reads through MiXCR, storing one row per CDR3 protein. The sample gives roughly 2 million distinct CDR3 sequences, about 50% of which show up once; 2% to 2.5% is in the top ten. Specimen: blood. These receptors all stem from a woman between 40 and 55 years old in good health.

The gene calls are TRBV5-1 and TRBJ2-5; 12 nucleotides agree with TRBD2. Gene TRBJ2-7 matches the end of the DNA better, so the J call may be wrong. The length of the CDR3 is 16 residues. Germline V lookup: CDR1 SGHRS, CDR2 YFSETQ. The CDR3 loop is CASSPTSGGRGVEQYF. CDR3 bases: TGCGCCAGCAGCCCCACTAGCGGGGGGCGAGGAGTCGAGCAGTACTTC.

The chain is built from TRBV3-1 and TRBJ2-7, with 10 bases lining up with TRBD2. The germline V gene encodes CDR1 LGHDT and CDR2 YNNKEL (reference sequence). V was clipped by 3 bases and J by 2 bases; unmatched bases: 4. The CDR3 consists of 15 residues. For the CDR3, the DNA is TGTGCCAGCAGCCATACTAGCGGGGTAGCCTACGAGCAGTACTTC. The encoded protein is CASSHTSGVAYEQYF.

CDR3 region: CASSPIPDRERYQETQYF. DNA of the CDR3: TGTGCCAGCAGTCCAATACCGGACAGGGAGAGGTACCAAGAGACCCAGTACTTC. The chain carries TRBV12-3 or TRBV12-4 and TRBJ2-5; 8 bases are a match to TRBD1. Unmatched junction bases numbered 14, after V lost 5 bases and J lost 0 bases. CDR3 length: 18 residues.

This clonotype showed up just once. The junction shows a germline mismatch at one end, possibly a read error. The gene calls are TRBV7-7 and TRBJ1-1; TRBD1 matches at 7 bases. The CDR3 has 16 residues. Germline V CDR1 and CDR2: SSHAT, FNYEAQ (reference sequence). In DNA form, the CDR3 reads TGTGCTAGCAGCATGTTGCCACAGGGGATGAACACTGAAGCTTTCTTT. Translated: CASSMLPQGMNTEAFF.

The rearrangement joins TRBV28 to TRBJ2-7; the D gene could be TRBD1 or TRBD2 (5 bases each). Judging by the DNA end, TRBJ2-5 fits better; the J call may be wrong. Germline V CDR1 and CDR2: MDHEN, SYDVKM. The CDR3 length is 13 residues. In DNA form, the CDR3 reads TGTGCCAGCAGGGGGGTCAATTGGGAGACCCAGTACTTC. As protein: CASRGVNWETQYF.

The V and J genes are TRBV6-1 and TRBJ1-6; 9 positions agree with TRBD1. Germline V gives CDR1 MNHNS, CDR2 SASEGT. V was clipped by 6 bases and J by 10 bases; unmatched bases: 7. The CDR3 totals 14 residues. The CDR3 coding sequence is TGTGCCAGCAGGACCGGGACAGGGAGGTCACCCCTCCACTTT. It encodes CASRTGTGRSPLHF.

This clonotype has a handful of counts. The rearrangement joins TRBV20-1 to TRBJ2-7, with D uncertain. V was trimmed by 3 bases and J by 6 bases, leaving 0 bases between them. The CDR3 contains 8 residues. Germline lookup yields CDR1 DFQATT and CDR2 SNEGSKA (reference sequence). The CDR3 region is CSASEQYF. The CDR3 nucleotides read TGCAGTGCTAGCGAGCAGTACTTC.

V is TRBV2 and J is TRBJ2-5; 12 bases fit TRBD2. The CDR3 has 15 amino acids. The germline CDR1 and CDR2 sequences are SNHLY and FYNNEI. V lost 6 bases, J lost 5 bases, and 7 bases stayed unmatched. The CDR3 DNA is TGTGCCAGCAGGAAGACTAGCGGGGGTACGGAGACCCAGTACTTC. This translates into CASRKTSGGTETQYF.

The chain carries TRBV6-5 and TRBJ1-2; D not certain. This CDR3 comprises 14 residues. Germline V gene sequence: CDR1 MNHEY, CDR2 SVGAGI. Trimming removed 6 bases at V and 5 bases at J, with 16 bases between. CDR3 loop: CASRTAGVGYGYTF. The CDR3 DNA reads as TGTGCCAGCAGGACCGCAGGAGTCGGATATGGCTACACCTTC.

This clonotype has ten or more counts. V and J are TRBV29-1 and TRBJ1-2, with TRBD1 identical over 9 bases. Germline CDR1 reads SQVTM; CDR2 reads ANQGSEA. This CDR3 region has 12 residues. The trim removed 5 bases at V and 4 bases at J, leaving 2 bases unmatched. This CDR3 is CSVQTGGYGYTF. The DNA of the CDR3 is TGCAGCGTTCAGACAGGGGGCTATGGCTACACCTTC.

In this sample, this clonotype turned up once. The chain uses TRBV4-2 and TRBJ2-3; 11 positions match TRBD2. Germline V gives CDR1 LGHNA, CDR2 YNFKEQ. This CDR3 contains 18 residues. V lost 0 bases to trimming and J lost 4 bases; unmatched junction nucleotides: 9. The CDR3 is CASSQDVLAGGLADTQYF. CDR3 nucleotide sequence: TGTGCCAGCAGCCAAGATGTCCTAGCGGGGGGATTGGCAGATACGCAGTATTTT.

The chain combines TRBV6-5 with TRBJ2-7, with D maybe TRBD2 (6 bases). The CDR3 spans 14 residues. Germline V lookup: CDR1 MNHEY, CDR2 SVGAGI. The V end was cut by 5 bases, the J end by 5 bases, with 16 bases between. The CDR3 protein is CASSRTPGVNEQYF. For the CDR3, the DNA is TGTGCCAGCAGTCGGACACCGGGAGTCAACGAGCAGTACTTC.

The J gene is TRBJ1-4, the V gene TRBV7-2; perhaps TRBD1 as D (5 bases). The CDR3 covers 17 residues. Per the germline V gene, CDR1 is SGHTA and CDR2 is FQGNSA. V lost 3 bases to trimming and J lost 5 bases, with 19 bases between them. As DNA, the CDR3 is TGTGCCAGCAGCTTTAGATCCCCCGACAGACTAAATGAAAAACTGTTTTTT. This encodes CASSFRSPDRLNEKLFF.

The chain joins TRBV7-2 to TRBJ2-1; no firm D call. This CDR3 is built from 16 residues. Germline-derived CDR1 and CDR2 are SGHTA and FQGNSA. Trimming stripped 5 bases from V and 3 bases from J, with 17 bases between. The chain's CDR3 is CASSPGISADYNEQFF. The CDR3 DNA sequence: TGTGCCAGCAGCCCAGGAATTTCGGCAGACTACAATGAGCAGTTCTTC.

This clonotype was seen only once. The chain joins TRBV2 to TRBJ2-7; 8 bases fit TRBD1. With the DNA end fitting TRBJ2-5 better, the J assignment may be wrong. Germline V gene lookup returns CDR1 SNHLY and CDR2 FYNNEI. The CDR3 extends over 12 amino acids. CDR3 in DNA: TGTGCCAGCGAGGACAGGGCAGGGACCCAGTACTTC. Protein sequence: CASEDRAGTQYF.

The chain employs TRBV20-1 and TRBJ2-4; 9 bases line up with TRBD1. CDR1 and CDR2 (germline): DFQATT, SNEGSKA (reference sequence). Trimming removed 0 bases from V and 6 bases from J; junction bases left unmatched: 6. The CDR3 length is 15 residues. This CDR3 is CSARDRRTGVNIQYF. The CDR3 nucleotides are TGCAGTGCTAGAGATCGCCGGACAGGGGTAAACATTCAGTACTTC.

The V call is TRBV20-1, the J call TRBJ2-5; D remains ambiguous. Germline lookup yields CDR1 DFQATT and CDR2 SNEGSKA (reference sequence). This CDR3 has 11 amino acids. V lost 5 bases to trimming and J lost 5 bases, with 9 bases between them. CDR3 bases: TGCAGTGCTCAAAGGGTGGAGACCCAGTACTTC. Its protein product is CSAQRVETQYF.

This sequence joins TRBV29-1 and TRBJ2-2; D is perhaps TRBD2 (7 bases). The V gene's germline CDR1 is SQVTM and CDR2 ANQGSEA. Trimming took off 7 bases at V and 3 bases at J, with 24 bases between the two ends. The CDR3 is 17 amino acids. CDR3 region: CSAGGTPIRGDTGELFF. DNA of the CDR3: TGCAGCGCCGGCGGGACACCAATCCGGGGGGACACCGGGGAGCTGTTTTTT.

Turning to this clonotype: The germline gene is not matched at one end of the junction; a read error may be the cause. The chain joins TRBV7-2 to TRBJ2-6; D not certain. The CDR3 has 15 amino acids. Per germline, CDR1 SGHTA and CDR2 FQGNSA. This chain's CDR3 is CAGSFRLSGANVLTF. CDR3 DNA sequence: TGTGCCGGCAGCTTTAGACTCTCTGGGGCCAACGTCCTGACTTTC. The entire variable domain, with the rest obtained from reference TRBV7-2 and TRBJ2-6, is as follows: GAGVSQSPSNKVTEKGKDVELRCDPISGHTALYWYRQSLGQGLEFLIYFQGNSAPDKSGLPSDRFSAERTGGSVSTLTIQRTQQEDSAVYLCAGSFRLSGANVLTFGAGSRLTVL.

The rearrangement uses TRBV27 and TRBJ2-7; D uncertain. CDR3 length equals 15 residues. V was cut by 2 bases and J by 0 bases, with 11 bases left in between. CDR1 and CDR2 from the germline V gene are MNHEY and SMNVEV (reference sequence). CDR3 in amino acids: CASSLMHSSSYEQYF. CDR3 coding DNA: TGTGCCAGCAGTTTAATGCACAGTAGCTCCTACGAGCAGTACTTC.

The chain joins TRBV28 to TRBJ1-2, with 7 bases matching TRBD1. Unmatched junction bases numbered 6, after V lost 5 bases and J lost 3 bases. Germline CDR1 MDHEN, CDR2 SYDVKM. The CDR3 is 14 residues long. CDR3 sequence (DNA): TGTGCCAGCAGTGTAGGGGGCAACCACTATGGCTACACCTTC. Protein: CASSVGGNHYGYTF.

This chain connects TRBV2 to TRBJ2-1; 10 positions agree with TRBD2. This CDR3 comprises 14 residues. Trimming at V came to 7 bases and at J to 8 bases, leaving 8 bases not matched to a gene. Looked up from germline, CDR1 is SNHLY and CDR2 is FYNNEI. CDR3 loop: CASINQRGGYEQFF. As DNA, the CDR3 is TGTGCCAGCATTAATCAGCGGGGGGGTTATGAGCAGTTCTTC.

This chain uses TRBV7-2 with TRBJ2-1; 9 positions agree with TRBD1. Germline-derived CDR1 and CDR2 are SGHTA and FQGNSA. The length of the CDR3 is 15 residues. V gave up 6 bases and J gave up 6 bases; unmatched junction bases: 9. As DNA, the CDR3 is TGTGCCAGCAGGGCGGGACAGGGCGCCTTCAATGAGCAGTTCTTC. It is translated as CASRAGQGAFNEQFF.

The CDR3 spells CASSLALASSEQYF. Here the CDR3 DNA reads TGTGCCAGCAGCTTAGCCCTAGCCTCTTCCGAGCAGTACTTC. The V gene is TRBV7-2, the J gene TRBJ2-4; the D gene is possibly TRBD2 (5 bases). The J call may be mistaken, given a closer DNA end match to TRBJ2-7. The germline gives CDR1 SGHTA, CDR2 FQGNSA. The CDR3 spans 14 residues.

This clonotype turned up a few times. The rearrangement links TRBV7-2 to TRBJ2-7, with D maybe TRBD2 (7 bases). The CDR3 extends over 16 amino acids. CDR1 and CDR2 from the germline V gene are SGHTA and FQGNSA. The V gene lost 1 base and the J gene lost 0 bases, with 13 bases spanning the gap. DNA for the CDR3: TGTGCCAGCAGCTTAGGGGGGCGGGGGAGCTCCTACGAGCAGTACTTC. Its translation: CASSLGGRGSSYEQYF.

This chain joins TRBV11-2 and TRBJ1-2; 9 nucleotides line up with TRBD1. J gave up 4 bases and V 5 bases, and 8 bases lay outside the gene matches. The germline V gene has CDR1 SGHAT and CDR2 FQNNGV. The CDR3 spans 15 residues. CDR3 loop: CASSTTGGATYGYTF. CDR3 coding DNA: TGTGCCAGCAGCACTACAGGGGGCGCGACCTATGGCTACACCTTC.

The gene calls are TRBV28 and TRBJ2-4; D is tentatively TRBD1 or TRBD2 (5 bases each). The V gene's germline CDR1 is MDHEN and CDR2 SYDVKM. V was clipped by 6 bases and J by 13 bases, with 19 bases between them. This CDR3 contains 13 residues. CDR3 residues: CASSPEGIGEQYF. DNA of the CDR3: TGTGCCAGCAGCCCCGAGGGGATAGGTGAGCAGTACTTC.

This chain joins TRBV20-1 and TRBJ1-6; D unclear. V lost 5 bases to trimming and J lost 14 bases, with 22 bases between them. The germline V gene encodes CDR1 DFQATT and CDR2 SNEGSKA (reference sequence). The CDR3 runs 14 residues. CDR3 residues: CSAGNREWKGSLHF. CDR3 bases: TGCAGTGCTGGAAATAGGGAGTGGAAGGGTTCCCTCCACTTT.

This clonotype has only a few counts. The chain uses TRBV7-9 and TRBJ2-7, with 7 bases fitting TRBD1. This CDR3 contains 13 residues. Germline V gene data show CDR1 as SEHNR and CDR2 as FQNEAQ (reference sequence). The V and J ends lost 8 bases and 0 bases, in that order; junction bases with no gene match: 4. CDR3 bases: TGTGCCAGCGGGACAGAAGTCTCCTACGAGCAGTACTTC. Its protein product is CASGTEVSYEQYF.

The rearrangement joins TRBV4-3 to TRBJ1-4; the D gene is possibly TRBD1 (5 bases). The germline V and J ends were trimmed by 6 bases and 4 bases, with 15 bases remaining between them. The CDR3 covers 15 residues. Germline V gene data show CDR1 as LGHNA and CDR2 as YSLEER. CDR3 sequence: CASRSLGRLNEKLFF. The CDR3, as DNA: TGCGCCAGCAGGAGCTTGGGACGGCTTAATGAAAAACTGTTTTTT.